Given below is one TCR beta chain in context. This sample is drawn from a study of cytomegalovirus exposure and HLA in healthy donors. Researchers ran the PCR with 60 Vbeta and 13 Jbeta primers. Profiling relied on immunoSEQ multiplex PCR, and the TCRdb table lists in-frame clones only, not all of them. The sample shows around 150,000 clones, 79% of them seen only once. Trimming shortened V by 4 bases and J by 12 bases, and 16 bases separated the two germline ends. The CDR3 has 13 residues. Looked up from germline, CDR1 is SGHRS and CDR2 is YFSETQ. This rearrangement joins TRBV5-1 to TRBJ1-4; TRBD1 is a possible D gene (6 bases). Sequencing was done on a sample of PBMCs. The TCR was taken from a man between 40 and 49 years old in good health and CMV-seropositive. The CDR3 nucleotides are TGCGCCAGCAGCCGGGGGGCCGGGGAGGAACTGTTTTTT. Translated, it gives CASSRGAGEELFF.